This TCR beta chain was captured in a study of beta chain features in type 1 diabetes (dated by TCRdb to the late 2010s). With regard to the full study: No differences in mean age, gender distribution, total cell number or subset yield were found between patients and healthy donors. Naive and central memory subsets were obtained from all 30 or so donors, but regulatory and stem cell-like memory subsets were isolated from only 8 patients and roughly 8 healthy donors. Across all samples, 107,917,701 sorted cells were examined, and cell number per subset correlated strongly with RNA yield. In the study, recently diagnosed type 1 diabetes patients and matched healthy donors were compared on the TCRB repertoires of their sorted circulating CD4+ T cell subsets. Study-level results and caveats: Shorter templates might be favored by PCR, yet because patient and control samples were amplified and corrected together, any such skew would affect both groups equally. Because the HLA sub-analyses included only small numbers of individuals, any influence of HLA type on TCRB rearrangement was left unresolved. Fewer insertions and more nucleotide deletions at VDJ recombination sites were observed in patients with type 1 diabetes, implying thymic rearrangement abnormalities. The naive, central memory and regulatory TCRB repertoires appeared to resemble one another more closely among patients than among healthy donors. Type 1 diabetes patients showed a moderate but significant shortening of TCRB CDR3 length in all four CD4+ subsets. Because cDNA was sequenced instead of genomic DNA, highly expressing activated cells could be over-represented, though the groups showed no difference in activation or CD3 levels.

This clone was picked up a small number of times. Its antigen remains unidentified. No quality values exist for individual bases; no much larger clone is one base distant. The entire isolated RNA was reverse transcribed using the High Capacity cDNA Reverse Transcription Kit, and thus expressed TCRB transcripts were sequenced. Deep immunoSEQ sequencing was applied to naive, central memory and regulatory T cell samples, giving an average of roughly 3.5 million total reads per sample. Sorted cells were lysed in RLT buffer, and RNA was extracted using DNase-treated RNeasy Micro or Mini kits according to cell number. To prevent cross-contamination, each cell subset was processed individually, whereas patient and healthy donor samples were processed jointly. TCRB sequences were amplified from cDNA with the immunoSEQ multiplex PCR, producing 87-bp fragments spanning the CDR3 region. Sequencing of the amplicons was done on the Illumina HiSeq platform. The authors processed their data as follows. PCR bias was computationally corrected using synthetic template baselines, reads within Hamming distance 2 were collapsed, and singletons that could not be merged were discarded. Reads were aligned to IMGT to assign V, D and J genes, CDR3 length, and insertions or deletions at six rearrangement sites. Clonotype counts were normalized to sorted cell number within each subset before computing true diversity and Gini coefficients with the tcR R package. The overlap coefficient, calculated on TCRB nucleotide sequences, was used to quantify repertoire sharing. Out-of-frame TCRB sequences from naive cells were analyzed as a proxy for the pre-selection repertoire. Drawn from immuneACCESS, this table holds only the in-frame rearrangements with V and J called that TCRdb kept. Clones are partly lost; checked studies trace under half to an unresolved V gene and leave the rest unexplained. V, J and clone size derive from that table, while D and trimming were established from the DNA sequence. The table for this sample lists around 310,000 clones; approximately 11% of them were counted only once. Around 0.015% of the sample lies in the top ten.

Each donor gave one peripheral blood draw, averaging approximately 0.11 L, which was collected into heparinised tubes. Naive, central memory, regulatory and stem cell-like memory CD4+ T cells were sorted on a BD FACSAria II using a panel including CD45RO, CCR7, CD25, CD127, CD95 and CD27. Purity was above 98% for every sorted population. Right away, PBMCs were isolated by Lymphoprep density gradient centrifugation and were stained directly, with no culture step. So that batch effects would be minimized, each experiment stained and sorted samples in pairs, pairing one healthy donor with one patient. Trimmed from V: 8 bases; trimmed from J: 4 bases; junction bases lacking a gene match: 4. Based on the germline V gene, the CDR1 and CDR2 sequences are SGHTA and FQGTGA. The CDR3 has 13 amino acids, counting the end cysteine and phenylalanine. The read is trimmed to its CDR3 DNA, 39 bases read in frame from base 1.

In this chain, TRBV7-3 is recombined with TRBJ2-3; TRBD2 fits 9 bases in the junction. The sequence derives from a woman in her twenties or thirties in good health. The material sequenced was naive CD4+ T cells from blood. Reading the label with the study, this specimen's cell subset or site is: true naive CD4+ T cells. The DNA sequence is TGTGCCAGCGGAGCTAGCGGGGCAGATACGCAGTATTTT. This is translated as CASGASGADTQYF.